One sample yielded the 8 T cell receptor beta chains listed below, sequenced in a study of cytomegalovirus exposure and HLA in healthy donors. The PCR employed 60 Vbeta primers together with 13 Jbeta primers. TCRdb keeps only in-frame clones here, not all; method: immunoSEQ multiplex PCR. Seen here are approximately 220,000 clones, approximately 79% observed once, and the top ten hold 0.2% to 0.25%. Material: PBMCs. These receptors all come from a girl aged 2-10 years in good health and CMV-seronegative.

V gene TRBV6-4 combines with J gene TRBJ1-5, with 7 bases aligning to TRBD1. Per the germline V gene, CDR1 is MRHNA and CDR2 is SNTAGT. This CDR3 spans 14 amino acids. The trim removed 3 bases at V and 4 bases at J, leaving 3 bases unmatched. The CDR3 is CASSESGGNQPQHF. CDR3 DNA sequence: TGTGCCAGCAGTGAATCAGGGGGTAATCAGCCCCAGCATTTT.

This chain joins TRBV6-1 and TRBJ1-5; TRBD1 matches 8 bases. Unmatched junction bases numbered 10, after V lost 6 bases and J lost 9 bases. The CDR3 sequence is 14 residues long. The germline CDR1 and CDR2 sequences are MNHNS and SASEGT. CDR3 sequence reads: CASSHGQGLRPQHF. CDR3 DNA: TGTGCCAGCAGCCATGGACAGGGCCTGAGGCCCCAGCATTTT.

This clone has more than one count but fewer than ten. The chain carries TRBV9 and TRBJ2-5; a possible D gene is TRBD1 (6 bases). The CDR3 spans 14 residues. Per the germline V gene, CDR1 is SGDLS and CDR2 is YYNGEE. V shed 0 bases and J shed 5 bases, with 11 bases lying between them. DNA of the CDR3: TGTGCCAGCAGCGTAGGTTGGGGGCAGGAGACCCAGTACTTC. It encodes CASSVGWGQETQYF.

The chain combines TRBV27 with TRBJ2-2, with TRBD2 as a possible D gene (5 bases). V lost 3 bases, J lost 4 bases, and 18 bases lay in between. Per the germline V gene, CDR1 is MNHEY and CDR2 is SMNVEV (reference sequence). This CDR3 has 17 residues. The CDR3, as DNA: TGTGCCAGCAGTTTCACGGAGGTGACTTGGGCCACCGGGGAGCTGTTTTTT. Translating gives CASSFTEVTWATGELFF.

This clone was found once. The V call is TRBV5-5, the J call TRBJ1-4, with unresolved D. Germline CDR1 and CDR2: SGHKS and YYEKEE (reference sequence). The CDR3 covers 13 residues. Between the trimmed V and J ends, which lost 4 bases and 6 bases, there was a span of 10 bases. The CDR3 sequence: CASSLTEDEKLFF. CDR3 DNA: TGTGCCAGCAGCCTTACAGAAGATGAAAAACTGTTTTTT.

This clone has more than one count but fewer than ten. The genes are TRBV6-5 and TRBJ1-1, with D unclear. The ends were cut back, 6 bases at V and 6 bases at J, with 14 bases in the middle. This CDR3 has 13 amino acids. Germline CDR1 is MNHEY and CDR2 is SVGAGI. The CDR3 DNA reads TGTGCCAGCAGGATGTCTCTCCGGGCTGAAGCTTTCTTT. It translates to CASRMSLRAEAFF.

The CDR3 DNA reads as TGTGCCAGCAGCCCACGTAGACAGGGATCTGGGGCCAACGTCCTGACTTTC. Its protein product is CASSPRRQGSGANVLTF. The gene calls are TRBV7-4 and TRBJ2-6; 7 nucleotides line up with TRBD1. The CDR3 has 17 amino acids. The ends lost 5 bases at V and 1 base at J; junction bases unmatched: 8. Germline lookup yields CDR1 SGHVT and CDR2 SQSDAQ.

V and J are TRBV30 and TRBJ2-5; D may be TRBD2 (5 bases). The V and J ends lost 0 bases and 1 base respectively, with 9 bases between them. Germline CDR1 and CDR2: GTSNPN and SVGIG (reference sequence). The CDR3 totals 14 residues. The CDR3 loop reads CAWSVGAGQETQYF. The CDR3 coding sequence is TGTGCCTGGAGTGTGGGTGCGGGCCAAGAGACCCAGTACTTC.